The 5 T cell receptor beta chains given below trace back to one sample, sequenced in a study of siplizumab effects on memory and regulatory T cells. Measured with immunoSEQ multiplex PCR; TCRdb has only the in-frame clones, and not every one. The sample lists more than 85,000 clones; 91% were seen once. The sequencing input was CD4+ T cells sorted from blood. These TCRs come from a human donor in good health. Some clones in this sample may be carry-over from other donors' samples.

The count of this clone is one. The chain employs TRBV28 and TRBJ2-2; TRBD1 is a possible D gene (6 bases). Germline-derived CDR1 and CDR2 are MDHEN and SYDVKM. V shed 2 bases and J shed 10 bases, with 17 bases lying between them. The CDR3 runs 15 residues. In DNA form, the CDR3 reads TGTGCCAGCAGTTTAGCCGGGACACCGAGTCTGGAGCTGTTTTTT. This sequence encodes CASSLAGTPSLELFF.

CDR3 sequence: CASSPQGRWTEAFF. CDR3 bases: TGTGCCAGCAGTCCTCAGGGCCGGTGGACTGAAGCTTTCTTT. J is TRBJ1-1 and V is TRBV28, with D possibly matching TRBD1 (5 bases). CDR3 length: 14 residues. The V gene's germline CDR1 is MDHEN and CDR2 SYDVKM. V lost 5 bases, J lost 5 bases, and 15 bases lay in between.

The chain has TRBV30 and TRBJ1-2, with TRBD1 identical over 9 bases. Germline CDR1 GTSNPN, CDR2 SVGIG (reference sequence). This CDR3 spans 13 amino acids. The V and J ends lost 4 bases and 5 bases, in that order; junction bases with no gene match: 5. CDR3 region: CAWNDRGTYGYTF. CDR3 sequence (DNA): TGTGCCTGGAATGACAGGGGGACGTATGGCTACACCTTC.

V usage is TRBV6-5 and J usage is TRBJ1-2; unclear D gene. Per the germline V gene, CDR1 is MNHEY and CDR2 is SVGAGI. CDR3 length equals 15 residues. Between the trimmed V and J ends, which lost 0 bases and 3 bases, there was a span of 11 bases. This chain's CDR3 is CASSYSLGWDYGYTF. As DNA, the CDR3 is TGTGCCAGCAGTTACTCGTTGGGTTGGGACTATGGCTACACCTTC.

The chain links TRBV7-9 to TRBJ2-2; 10 bases match TRBD2. This CDR3 has 16 amino acids. V dropped 2 bases and J dropped 7; count of bases not matched to a gene: 7. The germline gives CDR1 SEHNR, CDR2 FQNEAQ (reference sequence). CDR3 region: CASSLLAGEGRGELFF. The CDR3 region has the DNA TGTGCCAGCAGCTTACTAGCGGGAGAGGGACGCGGGGAGCTGTTTTTT.